This T cell receptor (beta chain) was obtained from a study of cytomegalovirus exposure and HLA in healthy donors. This CDR3 comprises 13 residues. Trimming shortened V by 2 bases and J by 5 bases, and 7 bases separated the two germline ends. In germline, CDR1 is MNHNY, CDR2 SVGAGI (reference sequence). The table came from immunoSEQ multiplex PCR; TCRdb's copy has only in-frame clones and leaves some out. The table records some 170,000 clones, 85% to 90% of them present only once. Study conclusions and caveats: The study listed roughly 160 cytomegalovirus-associated TCR beta chains. Rare TCR sequences predominated, though certain public TCRs were found in many donors.

About this clone: Its specificity is unknown.

The receptor was isolated from a man younger than 35 in good health and CMV-seropositive. This chain uses TRBV6-6 with TRBJ1-5; D remains unclear. Input material: PBMCs. CDR3 nucleotides: TGTGCCAGCAGTTACCTTCCTGATCAGCCCCAGCATTTT. Residues: CASSYLPDQPQHF.